The clone carrying this T cell receptor beta chain has a count of ten or more. Its target is unknown. This sample is drawn from a study of T cells after yellow fever vaccination. The CDR3 sequence is 15 residues long. Germline V lookup: CDR1 MNHNY, CDR2 SVGAGI (reference sequence). V dropped 2 bases and J dropped 7; count of bases not matched to a gene: 1. Study-level results: Post-booster repertoires contained most primary-vaccination clones again (about 96% CD4, roughly 91% CD8).

The authors made TCR cDNA by 5'RACE template switching, adding a universal primer site and UMIs. Each CDR3 protein is one row after TCRdb ran MiXCR on the 5' RACE reads. This table has around 260,000 distinct CDR3 sequences, roughly 5% appearing once. The specimen was CD4+ T cells sorted from PBMCs, collected on the day of the yellow fever booster vaccination. The J gene is TRBJ2-1, the V gene TRBV6-6, with 14 nucleotides matching TRBD2. This clonotype was sampled from a man aged 18 to 35 who received the YFV17D yellow fever vaccine. CDR3 amino acids: CASSYGTSGGNEQFF. In DNA form, the CDR3 reads TGTGCCAGCAGTTACGGGACTAGCGGGGGTAATGAGCAGTTCTTC.